These T cell receptor beta chains were read from a single sample in a study of T-cell memory formation after mild COVID-19. MiXCR, run by TCRdb on the 5' RACE reads, gives a single entry per CDR3 protein. The repertoire holds fewer than 500,000 distinct CDR3 sequences, with about 23% as singletons. The specimen was PBMCs or a T cell subset sorted from them (not recorded which). The receptors come from an adult woman who had mild COVID-19 (a few samples of this study predate the infection). Cell type and time point are not known. Each CDR3 is given without its conserved first and last residue.

j_gene: TRBJ1-5; v_gene: TRBV6-5; CDR3aa: ASSPNRAYYSNQPQH
j_gene: TRBJ1-6; v_gene: TRBV5-1; CDR3aa: ASSSHNETGGLGSPLH
j_gene: TRBJ1-1; v_gene: TRBV19; CDR3aa: ASSIGNRKNTEAF
j_gene: TRBJ2-7; v_gene: TRBV6-2/TRBV6-3; CDR3aa: ASIPSGATREQY
j_gene: TRBJ2-1; v_gene: TRBV7-9; CDR3aa: ASSLGGAGSSYNEQF
j_gene: TRBJ1-1; v_gene: TRBV3-1; CDR3aa: ASSQSGTKNTEAF
j_gene: TRBJ2-1; v_gene: TRBV14; CDR3aa: ASSQAGLVLYNEQF
j_gene: TRBJ1-3; v_gene: TRBV19; CDR3aa: ASRVGSGNTIY
j_gene: TRBJ2-7; v_gene: TRBV18; CDR3aa: ASSPYVGGSSGNEQY
j_gene: TRBJ1-5; v_gene: TRBV2; CDR3aa: ASSDPVTHSNQPQH
j_gene: TRBJ2-1; v_gene: TRBV3-2; CDR3aa: ASSRLRDGRVGEQF
j_gene: TRBJ2-5; v_gene: TRBV25-1; CDR3aa: ASSPMTGGFRETQY
j_gene: TRBJ2-2; v_gene: TRBV11-3; CDR3aa: ASSLGYAPSAGELF
j_gene: TRBJ1-1; v_gene: TRBV3-1; CDR3aa: ASSVRNTEAF
j_gene: TRBJ2-7; v_gene: TRBV3-1; CDR3aa: ASSKGQGPYEQY
j_gene: TRBJ1-1; v_gene: TRBV19; CDR3aa: ASNVNTEAF
j_gene: TRBJ2-1; v_gene: TRBV12-3/TRBV12-4; CDR3aa: ASSPDRYAYNEQF
j_gene: TRBJ2-1; v_gene: TRBV10-3; CDR3aa: AISETGFTSGFL
j_gene: TRBJ1-6; v_gene: TRBV10-2; CDR3aa: ASSREGQNSPLH
j_gene: TRBJ2-1; v_gene: TRBV4-3; CDR3aa: ASSQDPASYNEQF
j_gene: TRBJ2-2; v_gene: TRBV7-3; CDR3aa: ASSSSGGASGELF
j_gene: TRBJ2-3; v_gene: TRBV4-1; CDR3aa: ASSHSLSGSHTDTQY
j_gene: TRBJ2-1; v_gene: TRBV7-9; CDR3aa: ASSLSTTSGMNNEQF
j_gene: TRBJ2-3; v_gene: TRBV12-3/TRBV12-4; CDR3aa: ASWTTSTDTQY
j_gene: TRBJ2-5; v_gene: TRBV24-1; CDR3aa: ATSDLSGTNPFQETQY
j_gene: TRBJ2-3; v_gene: TRBV15; CDR3aa: ATSRNPGSSTDTQY
j_gene: TRBJ1-2; v_gene: TRBV7-9; CDR3aa: ASSFGLGNGDYT
j_gene: TRBJ2-7; v_gene: TRBV20-1; CDR3aa: SARGQDHRSSYEQY
j_gene: TRBJ2-6; v_gene: TRBV12-3/TRBV12-4; CDR3aa: ASSLGKAGANVLT
j_gene: TRBJ2-3; v_gene: TRBV7-9; CDR3aa: ASSRLGRGSQAETDTQY
j_gene: TRBJ2-1; v_gene: TRBV6-2/TRBV6-3; CDR3aa: ASSYTAGRGGNEQF
j_gene: TRBJ2-1; v_gene: TRBV12-3/TRBV12-4; CDR3aa: ASTPPPSYNEQF
j_gene: TRBJ2-7; v_gene: TRBV10-3; CDR3aa: AISDRNGDSEQY
j_gene: TRBJ2-1; v_gene: TRBV3-1; CDR3aa: ASSQVPPEQF
j_gene: TRBJ2-5; v_gene: TRBV24-1; CDR3aa: ATSRGNQETQY
j_gene: TRBJ2-4; v_gene: TRBV2; CDR3aa: ASSPEIAKNIQY
j_gene: TRBJ1-4; v_gene: TRBV19; CDR3aa: ASQGDEKLF